These 4 T cell receptor beta chains came from one sample sequenced in a study of blood T cell repertoires in COVID-19. Using immunoSEQ multiplex PCR, the repertoire was profiled, and TCRdb retains in-frame clones only, with some absent. This table holds 200,000 to 300,000 clones, about 90% found once. Sequencing was performed on peripheral blood. The source is a woman between 35 and 50 years old with acute or convalescent COVID-19.

The J gene is TRBJ1-4, the V gene TRBV2, with D maybe TRBD1 (5 bases). There are 14 residues in the CDR3. From germline, CDR1 is SNHLY and CDR2 FYNNEI. The V gene lost 2 bases and the J gene lost 6 bases, with 10 bases spanning the gap. The CDR3 is CASSEQGTDEKLFF. The CDR3 DNA reads TGTGCCAGCAGTGAACAGGGAACCGATGAAAAACTGTTTTTT.

The chain combines TRBV19 with TRBJ1-3; 8 nucleotides match TRBD1. The ends lost 1 base at V and 2 bases at J; junction bases unmatched: 13. Germline V CDR1 and CDR2: LNHDA, SQIVND (reference sequence). The CDR3 contains 19 residues. The chain's CDR3 is CASSIGGLRRGQAGNTIYF. The CDR3 nucleotides are TGTGCCAGTAGTATAGGGGGGCTACGCAGGGGGCAAGCTGGAAACACCATATATTTT.

The CDR3 is CASRPRGQRFSYNEQFF. The CDR3 bases are TGCGCCAGCAGACCTCGCGGACAGCGATTCTCCTACAATGAGCAGTTCTTC. V usage is TRBV5-1 and J usage is TRBJ2-1, with D maybe TRBD1 (6 bases). The CDR3 is made up of 17 amino acids. The germline gives CDR1 SGHRS, CDR2 YFSETQ. The V and J ends lost 5 bases and 0 bases respectively, with 18 bases between them.

Here the CDR3 DNA reads TGTGCCAGCAGCTCCTTTTCGAGGGAAAACTATGGCTACACCTTC. It translates to CASSSFSRENYGYTF. This chain uses TRBV5-6 with TRBJ1-2; D gene unclear. V was pared by 3 bases and J by 2 bases, with 14 bases between. Germline CDR1 is SGHDT and CDR2 is YYEEEE. This CDR3 is built from 15 residues.